Included here is one T cell receptor beta chain sequence, with context. Antigen: not known. The data originate from a study of identical twins. Study-wide results and limits: Excess sharing between twins was weaker in beta out-of-frame sequences.

TCRdb used MiXCR to reprocess the 5' RACE reads, holding one entry per CDR3 protein. The sample records 690,000 or so distinct CDR3 sequences, around 6.1% being singletons. The germline gives CDR1 MNHEY, CDR2 SVGAGI. The ends were cut back, 2 bases at V and 5 bases at J, with 18 bases in the middle. The CDR3 length is 16 residues. The rearrangement uses TRBV6-5 and TRBJ2-5; possibly TRBD2 for D (6 bases). The source of this sequence is a man aged 18-30 years in good health. Input material: naive T cells sorted from blood. Here the CDR3 reads CASSYRGTPLGETQYF. Here the CDR3 DNA reads TGTGCCAGCAGTTACCGCGGGACCCCCCTAGGGGAGACCCAGTACTTC.